A single T cell receptor (beta chain) is shown here with its context. Its specificity is not known. CDR1 is SGHTA, CDR2 FQGNSA, per germline. The CDR3 is 17 amino acids. Trimming took 2 bases from V and 3 from J; bases not matched to a gene: 13. Time point indicated: blood 4 weeks post-SBRT, at nephrectomy. Treatment reported: 15 Gy SBRT to primary tumor, nephrectomy 4 weeks later. Nephrectomy followed 15 Gy stereotactic body radiation by 4 weeks. Radiation-treated patients gave blood at baseline, week 2 and week 4. The data originate from a study of radiation and T cells in renal cell carcinoma. The study's findings and limits: Top tumor clonotypes rose in blood 2 weeks post-radiation, then contracted.

Repertoires were generated with immunoSEQ multiplex PCR, while TCRdb's copy carries only in-frame clones and drops some. The sample contains over 120,000 clones, approximately 86% of which appear only once. The source of this sequence is a woman in her forties or fifties with renal cell carcinoma. The material sequenced was blood, taken from a patient whose treatment included radiotherapy and nephrectomy. The rearrangement links TRBV7-2 to TRBJ2-7; the match to TRBD2 covers 7 bases. Here the CDR3 DNA reads TGTGCCAGCAGCTTAACCCCGGGAGGAACGGGGTTCTACGAGCAGTACTTC. Translating it yields CASSLTPGGTGFYEQYF.